This TCR beta chain was profiled in a study of beta chain features in type 1 diabetes. Study context: Examination covered some 110,000,000 sorted cells spanning all samples. Study-wide points: A moderate, significant TCRB CDR3 shortening appeared in type 1 diabetes across four CD4+ subsets. The similarity of naive, central memory and Treg TCRB repertoires appeared greater among patients than among healthy donors.

V lost 8 bases, J lost 4 bases, and 11 bases lay in between. CDR3 length equals 12 residues. Per the germline V gene, CDR1 is ENHRY and CDR2 is SYGVKD. The sequenced template was cDNA made from the entire isolated RNA. Reads from naive, central memory and regulatory T cell samples averaged roughly 3.6 million. Data came from immunoSEQ multiplex PCR; TCRdb stores just in-frame clones and leaves some out. The table records around 650,000 clones, approximately 13% of them present only once. This clone was counted between two and nine times. What it recognizes is unknown. Source material: naive CD4+ T cells from blood. This chain joins TRBV10-3 and TRBJ1-1, with D possibly matching TRBD1 (5 bases). The TCR sequence derives from a man aged 25-45 years with type 1 diabetes. This CDR3 reads CAIFDGGTEAFF. In nucleotides, the CDR3 is TGTGCCATCTTCGATGGGGGCACTGAAGCTTTCTTT.